This TCR beta chain was recorded in a study of blood T cell repertoires in COVID-19. In the study overall: T cells, B-cell-depleted T cells, or PBMCs supplied cDNA or gDNA.

Original data processing: Quantification of nucleated cells was approximated via reference gene primer amplification. The data were produced by immunoSEQ multiplex PCR, yet TCRdb's version contains in-frame clones alone and is incomplete. V, J and clone size were drawn from that table, and D and trimming were deduced from the DNA. The data hold under 250,000 clones, with about 91% observed a single time. Trimming removed 2 bases from V and 6 bases from J, with 10 bases in between. Looked up from germline, CDR1 is MNHEY and CDR2 is SVGAGI. The CDR3 extends over 13 amino acids. This clone was observed once.

Sequenced material: peripheral blood. This rearrangement joins TRBV6-5 to TRBJ1-2; D not certain. The TCR comes from a middle-aged woman with acute or convalescent COVID-19. The DNA of the CDR3 is TGTGCCAGCAGTTACGGCGTCGGGGATGGCTACACCTTC. As protein: CASSYGVGDGYTF.